This TCR beta chain was sequenced during a study of human T cells and chemical hapten exposure. Study as a whole: Minor volume differences among pooled libraries chiefly drove per-sample TCR yield variation.

MiXCR, applied by TCRdb to the RACE reads, yields one record per CDR3 protein. The profile shows hundreds of thousands of distinct CDR3 sequences, about 6.9% of them singletons. As to time point: patch test 2, 6 weeks after DPC sensitization. The treatment: therapeutic diphenylcyclopropenone sensitization with weekly scalp DPC. The authors extracted total RNA from unfractionated whole blood. This clonotype originated in a woman aged 18-29 years with alopecia areata. Some clones in this sample may be carry-over from other donors' samples. The source material was whole blood, sampled in connection with sensitization to the hapten diphenylcyclopropenone (DPC).

The chain's CDR3 is CAIDKDGDSNQPQHF. As DNA, the CDR3 is TGTGCCATTGATAAGGACGGAGATAGCAATCAGCCCCAGCATTTT. This chain links TRBV10-3 with TRBJ1-5; D not certain. V was shortened by 9 bases and J by 0 bases, with 15 bases between the two germline ends. This CDR3 has 15 amino acids. Germline CDR1 is ENHRY and CDR2 is SYGVKD.